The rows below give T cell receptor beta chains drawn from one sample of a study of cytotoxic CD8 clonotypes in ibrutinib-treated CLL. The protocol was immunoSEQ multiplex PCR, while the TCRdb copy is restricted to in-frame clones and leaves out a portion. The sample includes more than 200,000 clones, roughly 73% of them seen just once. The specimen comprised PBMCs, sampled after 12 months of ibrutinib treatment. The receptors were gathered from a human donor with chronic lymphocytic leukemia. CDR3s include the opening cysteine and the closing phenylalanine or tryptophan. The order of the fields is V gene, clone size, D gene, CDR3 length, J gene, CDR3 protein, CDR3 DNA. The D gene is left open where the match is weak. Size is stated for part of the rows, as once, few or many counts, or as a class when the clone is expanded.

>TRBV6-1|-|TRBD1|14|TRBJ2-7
CASSLWAGGIEQYF
TGTGCCAGCAGTTTGTGGGCAGGGGGCATAGAGCAGTACTTC
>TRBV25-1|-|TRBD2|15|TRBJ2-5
CASSEYLTSGETQYF
TGTGCCAGCAGTGAATATTTGACTAGCGGGGAGACCCAGTACTTC
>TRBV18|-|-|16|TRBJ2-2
CASSPWDAAATGELFF
TGTGCCAGCTCACCGTGGGACGCCGCGGCCACCGGGGAGCTGTTTTTT
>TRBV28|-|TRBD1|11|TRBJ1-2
CATGVGYGYTF
TGTGCGACAGGGGTGGGCTATGGCTACACCTTC
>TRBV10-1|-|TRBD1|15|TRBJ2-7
CASSDSGTGGYEQYF
TGCGCCAGCAGTGATTCCGGGACAGGGGGCTACGAGCAGTACTTC
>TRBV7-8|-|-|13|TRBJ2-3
CASSHRDADTQYF
TGTGCCAGCAGCCACCGGGACGCAGATACGCAGTATTTT
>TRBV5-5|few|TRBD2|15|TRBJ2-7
CASSGTSGPSYEQYF
TGTGCCAGCAGTGGAACTAGCGGGCCCTCCTACGAGCAGTACTTC
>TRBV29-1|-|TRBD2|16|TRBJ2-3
CSVVRLAGAVGDTQYF
TGCAGCGTTGTCAGACTAGCGGGGGCAGTGGGTGATACGCAGTATTTT
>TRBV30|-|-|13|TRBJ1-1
CAWGSGMNTEAFF
TGTGCCTGGGGCTCGGGTATGAACACTGAAGCTTTCTTT
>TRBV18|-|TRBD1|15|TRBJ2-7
CASFTIPGQGWEQYF
TGTGCCAGCTTCACCATACCGGGACAGGGATGGGAGCAGTACTTC
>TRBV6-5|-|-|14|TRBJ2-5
CASSYGRGQETQYF
TGTGCCAGCAGTTACGGCAGGGGACAAGAGACCCAGTACTTC
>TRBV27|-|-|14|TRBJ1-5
CASSLLGPNQPQHF
TGTGCCAGCAGTTTGTTAGGGCCCAATCAGCCCCAGCATTTT
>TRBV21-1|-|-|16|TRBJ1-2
CASSTPSLDFGYGYTF
TGTGCCAGCAGCACTCCCTCCCTCGATTTTGGGTATGGCTACACCTTC
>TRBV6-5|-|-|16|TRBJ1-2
CASSYSGPTEGYGYTF
TGTGCCAGCAGTTACTCCGGGCCTACGGAGGGCTATGGCTACACCTTC
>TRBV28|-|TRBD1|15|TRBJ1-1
CASSPQGTAYTEAFF
TGTGCCAGCAGTCCCCAGGGGACAGCCTACACTGAAGCTTTCTTT
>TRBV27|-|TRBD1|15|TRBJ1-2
CACRRWAGGDYGYTF
TGTGCCTGCCGTAGGTGGGCAGGGGGCGACTATGGCTACACCTTC
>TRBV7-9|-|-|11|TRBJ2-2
CASSRPGELFF
TGTGCCAGCTCGCGTCCCGGGGAGCTGTTTTTT
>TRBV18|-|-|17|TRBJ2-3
CASSPRDAGASTDTQYF
TGTGCCAGCTCACCACGAGATGCGGGGGCGAGCACAGATACGCAGTATTTT
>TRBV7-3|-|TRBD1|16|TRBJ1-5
CASSHGQGLSNQPQHF
TGTGCCAGCAGCCACGGACAGGGCCTCAGCAATCAGCCCCAGCATTTT
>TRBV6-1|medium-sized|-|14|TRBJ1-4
CASSRRARKEKLFF
TGTGCCAGCAGTCGCCGGGCGCGGAAGGAAAAACTGTTTTTT
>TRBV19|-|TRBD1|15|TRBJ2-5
CASSSIQGYQETQYF
TGTGCCAGTAGTAGCATACAGGGGTACCAAGAGACCCAGTACTTC
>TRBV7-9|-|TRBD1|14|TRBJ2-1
CAYRSSQGYNEQFF
TGTGCCTACCGATCTTCACAGGGGTACAATGAGCAGTTCTTC
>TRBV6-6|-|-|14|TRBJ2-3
CASQYSLSTDTQYF
TGTGCCAGCCAATACAGCCTTAGCACAGATACGCAGTATTTT
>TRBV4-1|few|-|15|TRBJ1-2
CASSQEAGNPYGYTF
TGCGCCAGCAGCCAAGAGGCAGGGAATCCCTATGGCTACACCTTC
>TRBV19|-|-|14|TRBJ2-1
CASSMGQPYNEQFF
TGTGCCAGTAGTATGGGGCAGCCCTACAATGAGCAGTTCTTC
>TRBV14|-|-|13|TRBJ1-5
CASSLGRGQPQHF
TGTGCCAGCAGCCTCGGCAGGGGTCAGCCCCAGCATTTT
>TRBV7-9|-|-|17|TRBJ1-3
CASSRGPLGREGNTIYF
TGTGCCAGCAGCCGCGGGCCTCTGGGTCGTGAAGGAAACACCATATATTTT
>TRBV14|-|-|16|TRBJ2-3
CASSHPPGPTSDTQYF
TGTGCCAGCAGCCACCCGCCGGGACCCACCTCAGATACGCAGTATTTT
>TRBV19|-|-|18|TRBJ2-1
CASSIPRGRYGSYNEQFF
TGTGCCAGTAGTATTCCCAGGGGACGCTATGGCTCCTACAATGAGCAGTTCTTC
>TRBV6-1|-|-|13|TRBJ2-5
CASSSTRVGTQYF
TGTGCCAGCAGCTCGACTCGGGTAGGGACCCAGTACTTC
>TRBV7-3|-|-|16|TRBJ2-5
CASSLTKSQAEETQYF
TGTGCCAGCAGCTTAACAAAATCACAGGCCGAAGAGACCCAGTACTTC
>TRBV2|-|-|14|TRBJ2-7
CASSRGAYLYEQYF
TGTGCCAGCAGTAGGGGGGCGTACCTCTACGAGCAGTACTTC
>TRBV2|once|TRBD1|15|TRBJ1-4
CANLGTDRGHEKLFF
TGTGCCAACCTCGGGACCGACAGGGGTCATGAAAAACTGTTTTTT
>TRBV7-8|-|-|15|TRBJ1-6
CASSLGSTVFGPLHF
TGTGCCAGCAGCTTGGGGTCGACAGTGTTCGGTCCCCTCCACTTT
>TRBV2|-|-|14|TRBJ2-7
CASSELVPSYEQYF
TGTGCCAGCAGTGAGCTCGTCCCGTCCTACGAGCAGTACTTC
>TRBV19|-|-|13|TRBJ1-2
CASTPGPSYGYTF
TGTGCCAGTACCCCCGGTCCGAGCTATGGCTACACCTTC
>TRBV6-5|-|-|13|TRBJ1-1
CASLQGGNTEAFF
TGTGCCAGCCTTCAAGGCGGGAACACTGAAGCTTTCTTT
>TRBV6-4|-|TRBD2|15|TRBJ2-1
CASSGGLAGNNEQFF
TGTGCCAGCAGTGGAGGACTAGCGGGGAACAATGAGCAGTTCTTC
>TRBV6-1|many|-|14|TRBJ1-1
CASSSSGLNTEAFF
TGTGCCAGCAGTTCATCGGGGCTGAACACTGAAGCTTTCTTT
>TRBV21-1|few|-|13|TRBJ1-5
CASSTRSDQPQHF
TGTGCCAGCAGCACACGCTCCGATCAGCCCCAGCATTTT
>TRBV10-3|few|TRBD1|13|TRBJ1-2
CAISQGADGGYTF
TGTGCCATCTCGCAGGGGGCGGACGGGGGCTACACCTTC
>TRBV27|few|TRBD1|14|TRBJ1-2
CASSLGQGLWGYTF
TGTGCCAGCAGTTTAGGACAGGGTCTGTGGGGCTACACCTTC
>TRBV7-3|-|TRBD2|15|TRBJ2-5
CASSLGGDYGKTQYF
TGTGCCAGCAGCTTAGGCGGGGACTACGGGAAGACCCAGTACTTC
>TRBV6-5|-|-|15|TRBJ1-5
CASSYSIQGGEPQHF
TGTGCCAGCAGTTACTCGATACAGGGCGGAGAGCCCCAGCATTTT
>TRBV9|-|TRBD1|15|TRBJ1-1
CASSARTGGNTEAFF
TGTGCCAGCAGCGCCCGGACAGGGGGTAACACTGAAGCTTTCTTT
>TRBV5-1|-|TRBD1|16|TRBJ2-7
CASSHAPGQGKYEQYF
TGCGCCAGCAGTCATGCGCCGGGACAGGGGAAGTACGAGCAGTACTTC
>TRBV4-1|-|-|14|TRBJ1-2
CASSQGWDDYGYTF
TGCGCCAGCAGCCAAGGGTGGGATGACTATGGCTACACCTTC
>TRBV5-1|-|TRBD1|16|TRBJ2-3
CASSPEGTGGFDTQYF
TGCGCCAGCAGCCCCGAGGGGACAGGGGGCTTTGATACGCAGTATTTT
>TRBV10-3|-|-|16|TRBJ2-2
CAISQISGQATGELFF
TGTGCCATCAGTCAAATCTCGGGACAAGCTACCGGGGAGCTGTTTTTT
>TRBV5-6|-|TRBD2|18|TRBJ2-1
CASSSPRLAGGPSGEQFF
TGTGCCAGCAGTTCACCCCGATTAGCGGGAGGGCCTTCTGGAGAGCAGTTCTTC